There are many counts of the clone carrying this T cell receptor beta chain. What it binds is unknown. The data belong to a study of metastatic and nonmetastatic thyroid tumors. Overall study: Comparison of repertoires was carried out across blood and tumor or nodule tissue from malignant and benign thyroid patients. Study-wide results and limits: For both blood and tumor, malignant thyroid tumors reportedly showed significantly higher TCR beta diversity than benign nodules did.

V lost 6 bases and J lost 4, with 9 bases in between. This CDR3 contains 12 residues. CDR1 and CDR2 from the germline V gene are MNHEY and SVGEGT. Treatment of any kind had been given to no patient before thyroid surgery. In the source study's methods: It was from CDR3 differences across clinicopathological groups that a distant-metastasis classifier for papillary thyroid cancer was built. TCRdb reprocessed the PCR reads via MiXCR. V and J calls and clone size were set by TCRdb, not the authors. The table has 91,000 or so clones, roughly 13% seen once. The origin of this receptor is a female donor with papillary thyroid cancer or a benign thyroid nodule (not recorded which). Some clones in this sample may be carry-over from other donors' samples. V is TRBV6-2 or TRBV6-3 and J is TRBJ1-1, with D perhaps matching TRBD1 (5 bases). Sequencing was done on a sample of blood. CDR3 sequence reads: CASRPGGTEAFF. Written as DNA, the CDR3 is TGTGCCAGCAGACCGGGGGGCACTGAAGCTTTCTTT.